This entry concerns a single T cell receptor beta chain. This clone appeared once. The clone's antigen remains unknown. Base-call qualities are not available, and no considerably larger clone is one nucleotide away. These data belong to a study of cytomegalovirus exposure and HLA in healthy donors (dated by TCRdb to about 2017). Study-level background: According to a later analysis, the 120 or so validation repertoires were produced on the same platform as the roughly 720 repertoires of the first cohort. The study was designed to test whether signatures of past pathogen exposure could be identified by cataloging public T cell receptors. High-throughput TCR immunosequencing, statistical association of individual TCRs with disease status, and machine learning were combined to predict cytomegalovirus infection status. A separate validation cohort of 100 to 150 different subjects was used in addition to the roughly 640-subject first cohort.

The donors were included in the validation cohort of 90 to 150 subjects, a group kept apart from the roughly 670-subject first cohort. The receptor library was made with the immunoSEQ multiplex PCR assay. In the source study's methods: A statistical classification framework was built to diagnose cytomegalovirus status from the catalog of TCR beta chain sequences. TCRdb's version of the immuneACCESS table is confined to in-frame rearrangements and falls short of the full clone set. An unresolved V gene accounts for under half of the shortfall where checked; the remainder is of unknown origin. The V and J calls and the clone size are those of that table, but D and trimming were determined from the DNA. In this sample the table shows more than 95,000 clones, 95% to 96% of which occur a single time. The biggest ten clones account for less than 2% of the sample. Points the paper makes about the study in general: The classifier was reported to diagnose cytomegalovirus status with high specificity and sensitivity in both the original cohort and the validation cohort. In the study, around 150 TCR beta chains were listed as associated with cytomegalovirus. A few of the identified cytomegalovirus-associated TCR beta chains were confirmed in vitro to be specific for cytomegalovirus antigens. A later analysis had no HLA typing for the validation cohort, so co-occurrence there was scored across all 130 or so repertoires. Most TCR sequences were observed very rarely across donors, whereas some public TCRs were present in many individuals. It was suggested by the authors that the approach could potentially be generalized to other disease states and immunological phenotypes. A later analysis found that TCRs clustered in the first cohort also tended to co-occur in the roughly 120 validation repertoires, with more than 90% of cluster scores above 0.

Source material: PBMCs. This TCR was recovered from a man in his late teens or twenties in good health and CMV-seronegative.

The CDR3 loop reads CASSAWGLAGGPGTDTQYF. The nucleotide sequence reads as follows: TGTGCCAGCAGCGCCTGGGGACTAGCGGGAGGGCCTGGCACAGATACGCAGTATTTT. The receptor chain draws on TRBV9 and TRBJ2-3; TRBD2 agrees with 16 junctional bases. Taken from the germline V gene, the CDR1 and CDR2 loops are SGDLS and YYNGEE. The CDR3, cysteine through phenylalanine, is 19 amino acids long. The kept DNA is CDR3 alone, 57 bases in frame from the first base. Germline trimming: 3 bases from V, 1 base from J; junction bases outside gene matches: 8. The full variable domain, with segments outside the CDR3 supplied by the reference TRBV9 and TRBJ2-3 proteins, appears as DSGVTQTPKHLITATGQRVTLRCSPRSGDLSVYWYQQSLDQGLQFLIQYYNGEERAKGNILERFSAQQFPDLHSELNLSSLELGDSALYFCASSAWGLAGGPGTDTQYFGPGTRLTVL.